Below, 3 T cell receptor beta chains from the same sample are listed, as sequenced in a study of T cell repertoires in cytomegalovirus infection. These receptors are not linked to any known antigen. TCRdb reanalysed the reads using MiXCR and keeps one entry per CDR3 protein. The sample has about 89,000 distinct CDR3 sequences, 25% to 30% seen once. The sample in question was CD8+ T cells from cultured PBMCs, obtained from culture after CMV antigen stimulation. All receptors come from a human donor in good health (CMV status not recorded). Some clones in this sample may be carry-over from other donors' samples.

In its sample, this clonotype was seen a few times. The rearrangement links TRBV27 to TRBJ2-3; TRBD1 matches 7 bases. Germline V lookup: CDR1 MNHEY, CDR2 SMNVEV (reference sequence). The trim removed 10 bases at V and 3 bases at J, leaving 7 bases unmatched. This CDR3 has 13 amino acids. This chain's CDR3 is CATSTGRTDTQYF. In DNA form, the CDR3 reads TGTGCCACGTCGACAGGGCGGACAGATACGCAGTATTTT.

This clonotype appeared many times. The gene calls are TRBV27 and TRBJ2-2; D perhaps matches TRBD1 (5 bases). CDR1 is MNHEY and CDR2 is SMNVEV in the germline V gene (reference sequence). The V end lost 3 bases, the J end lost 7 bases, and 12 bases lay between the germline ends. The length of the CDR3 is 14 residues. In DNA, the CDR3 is TGTGCCAGCAGTTTGACCAGGGCTGGCGGGGAGCTGTTTTTT. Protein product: CASSLTRAGGELFF.

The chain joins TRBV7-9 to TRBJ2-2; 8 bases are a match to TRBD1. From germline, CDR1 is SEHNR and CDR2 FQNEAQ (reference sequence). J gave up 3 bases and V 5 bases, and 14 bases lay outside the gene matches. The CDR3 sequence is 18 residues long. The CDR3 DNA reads TGTGCCAGCAGCAACCCCAGGGGGCACGCGATCCACACCGGGGAGCTGTTTTTT. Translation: CASSNPRGHAIHTGELFF. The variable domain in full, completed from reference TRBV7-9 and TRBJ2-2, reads DTGVSQNPRHKITKRGQNVTFRCDPISEHNRLYWYRQTLGQGPEFLTYFQNEAQLEKSRLLSDRFSAERPKGSFSTLEIQRTEQGDSAMYLCASSNPRGHAIHTGELFFGEGSRLTVL.